The clone carrying this TCR beta chain was recorded a few times. The antigen remains unidentified. The entry originates in a study of spatial heterogeneity in lung cancer. Overall study findings and caveats: Whereas they appeared in blood less at follow-up, ubiquitous expanded tumor TCRs appeared there more at resection.

Trimming stripped 8 bases from V and 7 bases from J, with 18 bases between. This CDR3 is built from 14 residues. Germline CDR1 and CDR2: SGHAT and FQNNGV. TCRdb passed the 5' RACE reads through MiXCR, listing each CDR3 protein once. The table includes around 110,000 distinct CDR3 sequences, more than 10% detected once. Time point given: blood at routine non-recurrence follow-up after resection. Without sorting, whole RNA was sequenced from tumor, nontumor lung or frozen PBMC. The sample in question was PBMCs, obtained at follow-up. The receptor was isolated from a male donor with early-stage non-small cell lung cancer. The gene calls are TRBV11-2 and TRBJ2-1; D perhaps matches TRBD2 (5 bases). The CDR3 here is CASSRSWETNEQFF. The CDR3 nucleotides read TGTGCCAGCTCTAGGTCCTGGGAGACAAATGAGCAGTTCTTC.